This T cell receptor (beta chain) came from a study of T cell changes during pregnancy in multiple sclerosis. V shed 0 bases, J shed 0 bases, and the junction held 4 bases outside the gene matches. From germline, CDR1 is SGHNT and CDR2 YYREEE (reference sequence). This CDR3 spans 17 amino acids. Data came from immunoSEQ multiplex PCR; TCRdb stores just in-frame clones and leaves some out. Of more than 65,000 clones detected, roughly 96% appear once; the ten largest clones hold more than 0.95%. This chain uses TRBV5-4 with TRBJ2-7; 12 bases line up with TRBD2. The TCR sequence derives from a female donor with multiple sclerosis, enrolled in a pregnancy study. Sequenced material: peripheral blood, taken in the second trimester of pregnancy. In nucleotides, the CDR3 is TGTGCCAGCAGCTTGGCCCCGGGACTAGCGGGCTCCTACGAGCAGTACTTC. This sequence encodes CASSLAPGLAGSYEQYF.